This T cell receptor beta chain was found in a study of PD-L1 blockade in urothelial cancer. In the study overall: In tumor samples, T cells numbered a median of 1,402.

Regarding this clone: Its antigen is still unknown.

Germline CDR1 is KGHSH and CDR2 is LQKENI. With 0 bases clipped from V and 3 bases from J, the junction kept 10 bases outside the gene matches. This CDR3 is 18 amino acids long. The study, taken as a whole, reports: Tumor-associated clones in the blood of durable-benefit patients grew more at 3 weeks.

Sequencing was performed with immunoSEQ multiplex PCR; in TCRdb, only in-frame clones are kept and a portion is missing. The sample shows over 2,000 clones, about 35% of them seen only once. The sample in question was tumor tissue, obtained before atezolizumab (anti-PD-L1) treatment. The rearrangement uses TRBV18 and TRBJ2-2; 7 nucleotides match TRBD1. The origin of this receptor is a man between 60 and 75 years old with urothelial cancer. The CDR3 region is CASSPPIKGGSDTGELFF. CDR3 coding DNA: TGTGCCAGCTCACCACCGATCAAAGGGGGCTCGGACACCGGGGAGCTGTTTTTT.